This T cell receptor (beta chain) originates from a study of glioma-infiltrating T cells after dendritic cell vaccination. Primers: 60 V beta forward and 13 J beta reverse. The repertoire was sequenced with immunoSEQ multiplex PCR; TCRdb's copy has only in-frame clones and lacks some. The sample has about 82,000 clones, approximately 90% seen once. The J segment lost 5 bases and the V segment lost 3 bases, leaving 7 bases of the junction unmatched. CDR1 MNHNS and CDR2 SASEGT come from the germline V gene. The CDR3 is made up of 17 amino acids. Sequences were derived from blood, sampled before dendritic cell vaccination. This chain connects TRBV6-1 to TRBJ2-2; 12 nucleotides agree with TRBD2. The sequence came from a human donor with glioblastoma. The CDR3 nucleotides are TGTGCCAGCAGTGAGCCTAGCGGGGGGGCCGGGACCGGGGAGCTGTTTTTT. Encoded protein: CASSEPSGGAGTGELFF.